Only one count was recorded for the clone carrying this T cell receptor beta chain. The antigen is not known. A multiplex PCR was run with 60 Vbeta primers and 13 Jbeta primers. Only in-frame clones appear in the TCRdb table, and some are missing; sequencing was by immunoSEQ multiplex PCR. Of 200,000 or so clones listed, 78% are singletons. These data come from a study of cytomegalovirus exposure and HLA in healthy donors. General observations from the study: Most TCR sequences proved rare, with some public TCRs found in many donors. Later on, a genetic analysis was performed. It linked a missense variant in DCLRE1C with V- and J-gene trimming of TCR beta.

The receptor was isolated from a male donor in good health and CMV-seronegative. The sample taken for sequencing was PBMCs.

CDR3 DNA sequence: TGTGCCAGCAGTTCCCGACTAGCGGGAGCGAACGAGCAGTACTTC. Translating gives CASSSRLAGANEQYF. The rearrangement joins TRBV6-5 to TRBJ2-5, with TRBD2 identical over 12 bases. The DNA end is a closer match to TRBJ2-7, so the J assignment may be wrong. The CDR3 consists of 15 residues. Germline CDR1 is MNHEY and CDR2 is SVGAGI.